This T cell receptor (beta chain) derives from a study of T cell responses to AZD1222 COVID-19 vaccine. The protocol was immunoSEQ multiplex PCR, while the TCRdb copy is restricted to in-frame clones and leaves out a portion. Counted here are about 45,000 clones, 70% to 90% occurring once; the ten biggest clones make up 0.9% to 1.2%. Analyses pooled second doses at about 4 or about 12 weeks. This CDR3 is built from 17 residues. V was clipped by 5 bases and J by 7 bases; unmatched bases: 17. The germline CDR1 and CDR2 sequences are SGHAT and FQNNGV. A word on this clone: As yet, its antigen is unknown.

The study's findings and limits: There were repertoire samples only from the period after the peak T cell response. Donors in the cohort were predominantly white British and more often female, and clonal diversity was possibly underestimated.

The origin of this receptor is an adult who received the AZD1222 COVID-19 vaccine. This sequence joins TRBV11-2 and TRBJ1-2, with 9 positions matching TRBD1. The sample in question was peripheral blood, obtained 28 days after the second AZD1222 dose. The chain's CDR3 is CASSPHGTGWTEGGYTF. The CDR3 nucleotides read TGTGCCAGCAGCCCCCACGGGACAGGGTGGACGGAGGGTGGCTACACCTTC.